This TCR beta chain was identified during a study of early T cells in non-severe SARS-CoV-2 infection. This clonotype occurred a few times. MiXCR was run by TCRdb on the 5' RACE reads, yielding one entry per CDR3 protein. Seen here are 64,000 or so distinct CDR3 sequences, around 13% observed once, and the top ten hold 1.3% to 1.5%. V dropped 2 bases and J dropped 7 bases, with 11 bases sitting between them. This CDR3 is built from 12 residues. Germline V lookup: CDR1 SQVTM, CDR2 ANQGSEA. This clonotype was sampled from an adult who was a healthcare worker with PCR-confirmed SARS-CoV-2 infection or an uninfected control (not recorded which). The sequenced sample was whole blood, obtained at baseline. The chain carries TRBV29-1 and TRBJ1-1; D call uncertain. CDR3 DNA: TGCAGCGTTGAACGACAAGGCCGTGAAGCTTTCTTT. This sequence encodes CSVERQGREAFF.